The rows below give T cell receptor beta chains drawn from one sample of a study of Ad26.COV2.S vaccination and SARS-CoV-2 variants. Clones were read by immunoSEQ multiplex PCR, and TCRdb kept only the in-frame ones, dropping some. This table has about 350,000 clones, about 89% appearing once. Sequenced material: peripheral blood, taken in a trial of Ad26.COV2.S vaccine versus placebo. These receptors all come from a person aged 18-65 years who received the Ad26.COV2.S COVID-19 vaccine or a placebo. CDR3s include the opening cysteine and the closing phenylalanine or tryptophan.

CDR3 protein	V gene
CASSSRRQSSGNTIYF	TRBV6-5
CASSHAPGQNNEQFF	TRBV3-1/TRBV3-2
CASSRGGEQYF	TRBV27
CASRRGELSGNTIYF	TRBV7-2
CASSPSVAGTPNTGELFF	TRBV18
CASSLSLSNTEAFF	TRBV27
CASSLDRVNEKLFF	TRBV7-2
CASSQIPGQGYEKLFF	TRBV5-1
CASSASGVETQYF	TRBV9
CASSEVPMGLLTASSGNTIYF	TRBV6-1
CASSRPGQGLISYEQYF	TRBV28
CASSLTTSGSVYEQYF	TRBV5-6
CASRRQTEMNTEAFF	TRBV11-2
CATSRDLAYNEQFF	TRBV15
CASSVGPTANYGYTF	TRBV2
CASSPGGRVTASPLHF	TRBV5-8
CASSLGVGGAQPQHF	TRBV7-6
CASSAELYTEAFF	TRBV6-2/TRBV6-3
CASSQDGRSGYNEQFF	TRBV4-2
CASSLPGFEQYF	TRBV5-1
CASSLTQGGAFF	TRBV28
CASSYSIRKNTEAFF	TRBV6-5
CASSQGSSNEQFF	TRBV4-2
CASSFPSWGEQYF	TRBV28
CASSLEGGREGGYTF	TRBV5-5
CASTTSGNTGELFF	TRBV30
CSARQGTEAFF	TRBV20-1
CASSDRAGQPQHF	TRBV6-4
CASSILTGSPTEAFF	TRBV6-5
CASSHRGQGYTQYF	TRBV14
CATSDLRQNYGYTF	TRBV24-1
CASSSPFSSSYEQYF	TRBV28